This T cell receptor beta chain was obtained from a study of Graves' ophthalmopathy and Graves' hyperthyroidism. The CDR3 runs 15 residues. Germline CDR1 SGDLS, CDR2 YYNGEE. V trimming: 2 bases; J trimming: 5 bases; junction bases outside the gene matches: 5. Other autoimmune disease, uncontrolled infection, pregnancy and lactation led to exclusion. The sample holds many counts of this clonotype. Its antigen is currently unknown. Notes on the study in general: The model flagged ophthalmopathy progression at about 68% sensitivity and 72% to 75% specificity.

Amplifying from RNA transcripts, the study obtained TCR beta CDR3 regions. First-round RT-PCR with HTBI primers preceded a second-round multiplex PCR. TCRdb re-called the multiplex PCR reads with MiXCR, one entry per CDR3 protein. The repertoire includes some 750,000 distinct CDR3 sequences, roughly 40% of them detected once, and approximately 43% sits in the top ten. The chain couples TRBV9 to TRBJ1-2, with TRBD1 identical over 11 bases. Sequenced material: peripheral blood. The source is an adult man with Graves' ophthalmopathy. DNA for the CDR3: TGTGCCAGCAGCGTCCGCGGGACAGGGGGATATGGCTACACCTTC. This encodes CASSVRGTGGYGYTF.